This is a list of T cell receptor beta chains from one sample in a study of T cell clones after liver transplantation. Generated by immunoSEQ multiplex PCR, the TCRdb table keeps only in-frame clones and is missing some. The table has tens of thousands of clones, 71% seen once. Source: CD4+ T cells from blood, taken before liver transplant. The receptor source for this set is a human donor who received a liver transplant. The CDR3 runs from the conserved cysteine through the conserved F or W. The D gene is left open where the match is weak. Clone size is stated in some rows and not others, as once, few, many or a class when expanded.

j_call	clone_size	d_call	v_call	cdr3_nt	cdr3_aa
TRBJ1-1	-	-	TRBV7-2	TGTGCCAGCAGCTCAGGGGAGAACACTGAAGCTTTCTTT	CASSSGENTEAFF
TRBJ2-3	-	-	TRBV11-2	TGTGCCAGCAGCTTAGACAGGGGACACACAGATACGCAGTATTTT	CASSLDRGHTDTQYF
TRBJ2-3	-	TRBD1	TRBV19	TGTGCCAGTAGTACCGGGGACAGGAGCACAGATACGCAGTATTTT	CASSTGDRSTDTQYF
TRBJ2-1	-	TRBD1	TRBV16	TGTGCCAGCAGCCAATTTGGGACAGCAGCTTCTGAGCAGTTCTTC	CASSQFGTAASEQFF
TRBJ1-5	-	-	TRBV4-2	TGTGCCAGCAGCCAAGAAAAGGAGAATCAGCCCCAGCATTTT	CASSQEKENQPQHF
TRBJ2-3	many	-	TRBV6-1	TGTGCCAGCAGTGAATATGCAGGGTCTTCAGGGACAGATACGCAGTATTTT	CASSEYAGSSGTDTQYF
TRBJ1-2	-	-	TRBV18	TGTGCCAGCTCACCACCCTCCCCAGGAGGTCGGGGCTACACCTTC	CASSPPSPGGRGYTF
TRBJ2-3	-	TRBD2	TRBV30	TGTGCCTGGAGTTCCACCGGGGTAGCGGGGGCCCTATCCTACACAGATACGCAGTATTTT	CAWSSTGVAGALSYTDTQYF
TRBJ2-4	-	-	TRBV5-1	TGCGCCAGCAGCTTGCACGACAGGGCCAAAAACATTCAGTACTTC	CASSLHDRAKNIQYF
TRBJ1-6	once	TRBD1	TRBV9	TGTGCCAGCAGCGGGGCAGGGGGCAGAAATTCACCCCTCCACTTT	CASSGAGGRNSPLHF
TRBJ1-4	-	TRBD1	TRBV2	TGTGCCAGCCGGAGCCGAAGGGGGACAGGGGATGAAAAACTGTTTTTT	CASRSRRGTGDEKLFF
TRBJ1-4	few	-	TRBV2	TGTGCCAGCAGTGAAACAGATGAAAAACTGTTTTTT	CASSETDEKLFF
TRBJ1-6	-	-	TRBV7-9	TGTGCCAGCAGCCGACTAAATTCACCCCTCCACTTT	CASSRLNSPLHF
TRBJ1-5	once	TRBD1	TRBV5-1	TGCGCCAGCAGCTTGGGACAGGGGCCGAATCAGCCCCAGCATTTT	CASSLGQGPNQPQHF
TRBJ2-3	many	TRBD2	TRBV2	TGTGCCAGCAGTGGGGGACTAGCGGCCTGGTTAGTTTCAGATACGCAGTATTTT	CASSGGLAAWLVSDTQYF
TRBJ1-3	-	TRBD1	TRBV19	TGTGCCAGTAGTACCGGGGACAGCTATGGAAACACCATATATTTT	CASSTGDSYGNTIYF
TRBJ2-5	-	TRBD1	TRBV19	TGTGCCAGTAGTACGACAGGGGGAGAGACCCAGTACTTC	CASSTTGGETQYF
TRBJ1-1	-	TRBD1	TRBV11-1	TGTGCCAGCAGCCCCGGACAGGGGGCGGAGAACACTGAAGCTTTCTTT	CASSPGQGAENTEAFF
TRBJ1-4	-	TRBD1	TRBV5-5	TGTGCCAGCAGCTTGACGGTGACCGGGACAGGGGATGAAAAACTGTTTTTT	CASSLTVTGTGDEKLFF
TRBJ1-1	-	-	TRBV7-9	TGTGCCAGCAGCTCCCGACGGACAGAGAACACTGAAGCTTTCTTT	CASSSRRTENTEAFF
TRBJ1-6	-	-	TRBV28	TGTGCCAGCAGTTTAAGGGAGGGTTACTATAATTCACCCCTCCACTTT	CASSLREGYYNSPLHF
TRBJ2-3	-	-	TRBV5-1	TGCGCCAGCAGCCTCCTGGGGCTTGGGACAGATACGCAGTATTTT	CASSLLGLGTDTQYF
TRBJ1-2	-	TRBD1	TRBV6-5	TGTGCCAGCAGTTACGAGACAGGGGATTCCTATGGCTACACCTTC	CASSYETGDSYGYTF
TRBJ2-1	-	-	TRBV6-5	TGTGCCAGCAGTCTGGGACAGAGGGAGGATGAGCAGTTCTTC	CASSLGQREDEQFF
TRBJ1-6	-	TRBD1	TRBV6-5	TGTGCCAGCAGGATAGGGACAGTTGGAAATTCACCCCTCCACTTT	CASRIGTVGNSPLHF
TRBJ1-3	-	-	TRBV19	TGTGCCAGTAGTATTCGGCCAGGGCCGGGTACTGGAAACACCATATATTTT	CASSIRPGPGTGNTIYF
TRBJ2-2	-	-	TRBV21-1	TGTGCCAGCAGCCCCTGGGACAGGGGAGTGGTGATAGGGGAGCTGTTTTTT	CASSPWDRGVVIGELFF
TRBJ1-5	-	-	TRBV28	TGTGCCAGCAGTAGGACAGTAGGATACAATCAGCCCCAGCATTTT	CASSRTVGYNQPQHF
TRBJ1-1	-	-	TRBV7-3	TGTGCCAGCAGCATCTGGGAGGGGAGCACTGAAGCTTTCTTT	CASSIWEGSTEAFF
TRBJ2-3	-	-	TRBV28	TGTGCCAGCACAGTTAGCACAGATACGCAGTATTTT	CASTVSTDTQYF
TRBJ2-7	-	TRBD1	TRBV27	TGTGCCAGCAGTTCCCCTCGGACAGGGGATTCCTACGAGCAGTACTTC	CASSSPRTGDSYEQYF
TRBJ1-2	-	-	TRBV5-1	TGCGCCAGCAGCTTTGATTTTACAAACTATGGCTACACCTTC	CASSFDFTNYGYTF
TRBJ1-5	-	-	TRBV27	TGTGCCAGCAGACTCCCGGGGGGGCCCCAGCATTTT	CASRLPGGPQHF
TRBJ2-7	many	TRBD1	TRBV28	TGTGCCAGCAGTTCGGGACAGCTAACCTCCTACGAGCAGTACTTC	CASSSGQLTSYEQYF
TRBJ2-7	many	-	TRBV6-6	TGTGCCAGCAGCTCCCCCGGGGTCAACTCCTACGAGCAGTACTTC	CASSSPGVNSYEQYF
TRBJ1-1	-	-	TRBV28	TGTGCCAGCAGTTTAATGGTGGCCAACACTGAAGCTTTCTTT	CASSLMVANTEAFF
TRBJ2-3	few	-	TRBV5-5	TGTGCCAGCAGTTGGGACTTGGCTGATACGCAGTATTTT	CASSWDLADTQYF
TRBJ1-2	few	-	TRBV10-3	TGTGCCATCAGTGAGATATCAGGGGTCTTCTATGGCTACACCTTC	CAISEISGVFYGYTF
TRBJ1-4	-	-	TRBV19	TGTGCCAGTACCCTGCTCGTGGGGGCGTCTCGTGAAAAACTGTTTTTT	CASTLLVGASREKLFF
TRBJ2-4	-	-	TRBV28	TGTGCCACAAACAGAAGGCTAGCCAAAAACATTCAGTACTTC	CATNRRLAKNIQYF
TRBJ2-4	-	TRBD1	TRBV28	TGTGCCAGCAGTCCGACAGGGGGAAACATTCAGTACTTC	CASSPTGGNIQYF
TRBJ2-4	-	TRBD1	TRBV30	TGTGCCTGGAGCGGGACAGGTGCCGTAGCCAAAAACATTCAGTACTTC	CAWSGTGAVAKNIQYF
TRBJ1-2	-	-	TRBV6-6	TGTGCCAGCACCTTGCAGGGGTCCGCTAACTATGGCTACACCTTC	CASTLQGSANYGYTF
TRBJ2-5	-	TRBD1	TRBV9	TGTGCCAGCAGCTCCCCCGAGAGACAGGGGGGAGAGACCCAGTACTTC	CASSSPERQGGETQYF
TRBJ1-2	-	TRBD1	TRBV28	TGTGCCAGCAGTTCAGACAGGGGAAACTATGGCTACACCTTC	CASSSDRGNYGYTF
TRBJ1-2	-	-	TRBV10-3	TGTGCCATCAGTGACAACAGGGAATATGGCTACACCTTC	CAISDNREYGYTF
TRBJ2-7	-	TRBD1	TRBV6-5	TGTGCCAGCAGAAACAGGGGGGTTAGCTCCTACGAGCAGTACTTC	CASRNRGVSSYEQYF
TRBJ2-7	-	-	TRBV5-1	TGCGCCAGCAGCTTTTTAACAGACACCCCCTACGAGCAGTACTTC	CASSFLTDTPYEQYF
TRBJ2-1	few	-	TRBV2	TGTGCCAGCAGCCCAGACACAACCAATGAGCAGTTCTTC	CASSPDTTNEQFF
TRBJ2-7	few	-	TRBV2	TGTGCCAGCAGGGACCGACAGAAACCCGACAACGAGCAGTACTTC	CASRDRQKPDNEQYF